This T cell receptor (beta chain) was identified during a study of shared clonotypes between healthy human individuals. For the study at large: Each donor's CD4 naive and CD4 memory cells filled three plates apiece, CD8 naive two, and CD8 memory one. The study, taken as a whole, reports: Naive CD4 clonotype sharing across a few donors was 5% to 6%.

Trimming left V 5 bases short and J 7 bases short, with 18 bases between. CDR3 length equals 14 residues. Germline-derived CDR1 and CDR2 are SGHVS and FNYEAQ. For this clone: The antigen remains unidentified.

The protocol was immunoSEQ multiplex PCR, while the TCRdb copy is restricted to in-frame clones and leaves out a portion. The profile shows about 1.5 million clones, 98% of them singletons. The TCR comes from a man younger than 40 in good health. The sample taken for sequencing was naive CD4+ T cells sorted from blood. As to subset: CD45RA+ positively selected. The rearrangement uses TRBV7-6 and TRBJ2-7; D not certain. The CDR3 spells CASSPGRIRYEQYF. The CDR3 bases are TGTGCCAGCAGCCCTGGTCGTATCCGCTATGAGCAGTACTTC.